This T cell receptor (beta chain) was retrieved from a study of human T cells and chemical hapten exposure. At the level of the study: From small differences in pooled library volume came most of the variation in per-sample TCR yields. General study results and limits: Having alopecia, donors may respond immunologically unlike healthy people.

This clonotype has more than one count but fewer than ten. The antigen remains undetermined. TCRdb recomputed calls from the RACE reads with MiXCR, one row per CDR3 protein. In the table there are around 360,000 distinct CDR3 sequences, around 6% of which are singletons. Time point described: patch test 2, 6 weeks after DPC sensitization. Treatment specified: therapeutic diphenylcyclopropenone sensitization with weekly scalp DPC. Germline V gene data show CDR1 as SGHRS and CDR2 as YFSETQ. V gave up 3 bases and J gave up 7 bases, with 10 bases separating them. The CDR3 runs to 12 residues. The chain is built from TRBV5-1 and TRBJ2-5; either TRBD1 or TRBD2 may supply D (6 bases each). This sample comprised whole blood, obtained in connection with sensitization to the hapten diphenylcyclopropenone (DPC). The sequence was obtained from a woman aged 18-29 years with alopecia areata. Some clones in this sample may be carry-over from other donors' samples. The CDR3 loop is CASSWGDTTQYF. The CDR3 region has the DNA TGCGCCAGCAGCTGGGGGGACACGACCCAGTACTTC.